The TCR beta chain described here comes from a study of cytomegalovirus exposure and HLA in healthy donors. The CDR3 has 15 amino acids. V lost 5 bases, J lost 0 bases, and 2 bases stayed unmatched. The germline V gene has CDR1 GTSNPN and CDR2 SVGIG (reference sequence). Overall study findings and caveats: Sequencing artifact likely explains a cluster of highly shared sequence variants. In a later analysis, parvovirus B19, influenza, CMV and Epstein-Barr virus appeared linked to several top co-occurrence clusters.

Primers: 60 Vbeta forward and 13 Jbeta reverse. Only in-frame clones appear in the TCRdb table, and some are missing; sequencing was by immunoSEQ multiplex PCR. Among about 160,000 clones, roughly 80% were seen once, and the ten largest hold roughly 1.4%. As regards this clone: The target antigen is unknown.

The source of this sequence is a man in his fifties in good health and CMV-seropositive. Sequencing used PBMCs. The chain is built from TRBV30 and TRBJ2-1; 12 bases agree with TRBD1. This chain's CDR3 is CAWGTGGSSYNEQFF. CDR3 coding DNA: TGTGCCTGGGGGACAGGGGGCAGCTCCTACAATGAGCAGTTCTTC.